Shown below are 10 T cell receptor beta chains from a single sample sequenced in a study of shared T cell receptors in the human thymus. Assay used: immunoSEQ multiplex PCR; TCRdb lists only in-frame clones, some missing. The table lists some 660,000 clones, roughly 86% of them singletons, with 0.0094% in the top ten. These data also formed part of another study, on human thymus T cells.

The sample was thymocytes. The receptors come from a boy under two years old with a congenital heart defect.

The chain recombines TRBV6-5 with TRBJ1-2; D is undetermined. Germline CDR1 reads MNHEY; CDR2 reads SVGAGI. The CDR3 totals 13 residues. The V end was cut by 0 bases, the J end by 7 bases, with 9 bases between. This CDR3 reads CASSYSRTLGYTF. CDR3 sequence (DNA): TGTGCCAGCAGTTACTCGCGAACTCTTGGCTACACCTTC.

As concerns this clone: The sample has other DNA sequences that encode this CDR3 too. The chain employs TRBV4-2 and TRBJ1-6, with no clear D. CDR3 length equals 15 residues. V lost 2 bases and J lost 7, with 12 bases in between. Germline V gene sequence: CDR1 LGHNA, CDR2 YNFKEQ. CDR3 coding DNA: TGTGCCAGCAGCCAACCCTTCGGAGTCAATTCACCCCTCCACTTT. Its protein product is CASSQPFGVNSPLHF.

The genes are TRBV18 and TRBJ2-7, with 12 bases that match TRBD1. CDR1 and CDR2 from the germline V gene are KGHSH and LQKENI. The CDR3 is 15 residues long. Unmatched junction bases numbered 8, after V lost 4 bases and J lost 7 bases. CDR3 in DNA: TGTGCCAGCTCACTCCGGGACAGGGGGCCGGGTGAGCAGTACTTC. Protein product: CASSLRDRGPGEQYF.

The J gene is TRBJ2-7, the V gene TRBV4-3, with D unclear. Germline V lookup: CDR1 LGHNA, CDR2 YSLEER. V was pared by 0 bases and J by 0 bases, with 15 bases between. The CDR3 extends over 17 amino acids. CDR3 bases: TGCGCCAGCAGCCAAGAAAGAGGAGATGAAATCTCCTACGAGCAGTACTTC. This codes for CASSQERGDEISYEQYF.

The chain joins TRBV14 to TRBJ2-1; 8 positions agree with TRBD2. With 1 base clipped from V and 4 bases from J, the junction kept 6 bases outside the gene matches. From germline, CDR1 is SGHDN and CDR2 FVKESK. The CDR3 contains 16 residues. CDR3 coding DNA: TGTGCCAGCAGCCAAGCCGGGCGGGGGGCTTACAATGAGCAGTTCTTC. This codes for CASSQAGRGAYNEQFF.

V gene TRBV9 combines with J gene TRBJ1-2; the D is unclear. The CDR3 length is 14 residues. Germline lookup yields CDR1 SGDLS and CDR2 YYNGEE. Deletions cut 4 bases from V and 4 bases from J, with 14 bases between. The CDR3 bases are TGTGCCAGCAGCCTAACCAACGGAGCCTATGGCTACACCTTC. It yields the protein CASSLTNGAYGYTF.

The CDR3 here is CASSPPTDSGANVLTF. Here the CDR3 DNA reads TGCGCCAGCAGCCCCCCAACAGACTCTGGGGCCAACGTCCTGACTTTC. This sequence joins TRBV5-1 and TRBJ2-6; D unclear. This CDR3 comprises 16 residues. V lost 4 bases, J lost 0 bases, and 11 bases lay in between. The germline V gene has CDR1 SGHRS and CDR2 YFSETQ.

DNA of the CDR3: TGTGCCAGCAGCTTAGCTAGCGAATACTCCTACGAGCAGTACTTC. Its translation: CASSLASEYSYEQYF. The chain joins TRBV11-2 to TRBJ2-7; possibly TRBD2 for D (6 bases). The V end was cut by 1 base, the J end by 0 bases, with 10 bases between. Germline V gene lookup returns CDR1 SGHAT and CDR2 FQNNGV. CDR3 length: 15 residues.

This clone has more than one count but fewer than ten. The chain joins TRBV4-1 to TRBJ1-2; TRBD1 agrees at 10 bases. Germline values: CDR1 MGHRA, CDR2 YSYEKL. The junction had 12 bases not matched to a gene; V was cut back by 0 bases and J by 8 bases. This CDR3 contains 17 residues. The CDR3 DNA reads as TGCGCCAGCAGCCAAGATTTCCCCCTCGACAGGGGGCGCGGCTACACCTTC. This translates into CASSQDFPLDRGRGYTF.

The chain recombines TRBV7-2 with TRBJ2-3; 8 nucleotides match TRBD2. The CDR3 loop spans 15 amino acids. The trim removed 5 bases at V and 4 bases at J, leaving 8 bases unmatched. Germline V gene sequence: CDR1 SGHTA, CDR2 FQGNSA. The CDR3 DNA follows: TGTGCCAGCAGCCCCCCGAGCGGGAGCGCAGATACGCAGTATTTT. This codes for CASSPPSGSADTQYF. Drawing the rest from reference TRBV7-2 and TRBJ2-3, the complete variable domain is GAGVSQSPSNKVTEKGKDVELRCDPISGHTALYWYRQSLGQGLEFLIYFQGNSAPDKSGLPSDRFSAERTGGSVSTLTIQRTQQEDSAVYLCASSPPSGSADTQYFGPGTRLTVL.